This is a list of T cell receptor beta chains from one sample in a study of blood T cells in healthy people across ages. TCRdb ran MiXCR on the 5' RACE reads and lists one entry per CDR3 protein. This sample carries approximately 850,000 distinct CDR3 sequences, about 42% of them seen once, and the ten largest clones take about a fifth. The sequenced material came from blood. The receptors here all came from a man in his 60s in good health. CDR3s include the opening cysteine and the closing phenylalanine or tryptophan. The order of the fields is V gene, clone size, D gene, J gene, CDR3 protein, CDR3 DNA. The D gene is left open where the match is weak. Expanded clones get a size class; other rows say once, few or many, or leave the size out.

V: TRBV20-1
size: NA
D: NA
J: TRBJ2-1
CDR3: CSAPAWTASYNEQFF
DNA: TGCAGTGCCCCGGCCTGGACGGCCTCCTACAATGAGCAGTTCTTC

V: TRBV27
size: few
D: TRBD2
J: TRBJ2-2
CDR3: CASSLELAGGNTGELFF
DNA: TGTGCCAGCAGTTTAGAGCTAGCGGGGGGAAACACCGGGGAGCTGTTTTTT

V: TRBV7-9
size: NA
D: NA
J: TRBJ2-7
CDR3: CASSLASVSEQYF
DNA: TGTGCCAGCAGCTTAGCTTCCGTATCGGAGCAGTACTTC

V: TRBV30
size: NA
D: NA
J: TRBJ2-1
CDR3: CAWRGLGRGIRNEQFF
DNA: TGTGCCTGGAGGGGGCTGGGCAGGGGAATTCGCAATGAGCAGTTCTTC

V: TRBV10-2
size: NA
D: NA
J: TRBJ1-6
CDR3: CASLQSSHNSPLHF
DNA: TGCGCCAGCCTTCAGAGCTCCCATAATTCACCCCTCCACTTT

V: TRBV7-2
size: NA
D: TRBD2
J: TRBJ2-3
CDR3: CASSDGSSGPQGTQYF
DNA: TGTGCCAGCAGCGACGGATCTAGCGGGCCCCAGGGTACGCAGTATTTT

V: TRBV11-2
size: NA
D: TRBD1
J: TRBJ1-6
CDR3: CASSLERQGNSPLHF
DNA: TGTGCCAGCAGCTTAGAAAGACAGGGTAATTCACCCCTCCACTTT

V: TRBV29-1
size: NA
D: NA
J: TRBJ1-1
CDR3: CSVPGLSRTEAFF
DNA: TGCAGCGTTCCGGGACTTAGCAGAACTGAAGCTTTCTTT

V: TRBV29-1
size: NA
D: NA
J: TRBJ1-1
CDR3: CSGRGTEAFF
DNA: TGCAGCGGGAGGGGGACTGAAGCTTTCTTT

V: TRBV20-1
size: NA
D: NA
J: TRBJ2-3
CDR3: CSASPADTQYF
DNA: TGCAGTGCTAGTCCAGCGGATACGCAGTATTTT

V: TRBV15
size: NA
D: NA
J: TRBJ2-3
CDR3: CATSLRGADTDTQYF
DNA: TGTGCCACCAGCCTTCGAGGAGCGGACACAGATACGCAGTATTTT

V: TRBV28
size: NA
D: TRBD1
J: TRBJ2-7
CDR3: CASSLETGSSPYEQYF
DNA: TGTGCCAGCAGTTTAGAGACAGGGTCATCGCCTTACGAGCAGTACTTC

V: TRBV15
size: few
D: NA
J: TRBJ2-1
CDR3: CATSNRVNEQFF
DNA: TGTGCCACCAGCAATCGTGTGAATGAGCAGTTCTTC

V: TRBV20-1
size: few
D: TRBD2
J: TRBJ2-5
CDR3: CSAPFSGGLETQYF
DNA: TGCAGTGCTCCATTTAGCGGGGGGTTGGAGACCCAGTACTTC

V: TRBV5-1
size: NA
D: NA
J: TRBJ2-3
CDR3: CASNGGNGGDTQYF
DNA: TGCGCCAGCAACGGGGGAAATGGTGGAGATACGCAGTATTTT

V: TRBV7-9
size: NA
D: NA
J: TRBJ2-4
CDR3: CASSSLESDNKNIQYF
DNA: TGTGCCAGCAGCTCCCTGGAGAGTGACAACAAAAACATTCAGTACTTC

V: TRBV2
size: NA
D: NA
J: TRBJ2-7
CDR3: CASSGTELKLGTYEQYF
DNA: TGTGCCAGCAGTGGGACAGAACTTAAATTGGGTACCTACGAGCAGTACTTC

V: TRBV18
size: NA
D: NA
J: TRBJ2-6
CDR3: CASSPQAGPNGANVLTF
DNA: TGTGCCAGCTCACCACAGGCCGGCCCAAATGGGGCCAACGTCCTGACTTTC

V: TRBV5-1
size: NA
D: TRBD1
J: TRBJ2-1
CDR3: CASSLIPTPGQGDEQFF
DNA: TGCGCCAGCAGCCTGATCCCCACCCCCGGACAGGGGGACGAGCAGTTCTTC

V: TRBV7-2
size: NA
D: NA
J: TRBJ2-1
CDR3: CASSPDRDGGQFF
DNA: TGTGCCAGCAGCCCCGACCGGGACGGTGGGCAGTTCTTC